The T cell receptor (beta chain) described here comes from a study of spatial heterogeneity in lung cancer. Whole-study findings and limits: Ubiquitous expanded tumor TCRs were observed in blood more at resection than follow-up.

TCRdb reanalysed the 5' RACE reads using MiXCR and keeps one entry per CDR3 protein. The sample has about 61,000 distinct CDR3 sequences; roughly 5.9% are singletons. Regarding time point: sample taken at primary tumor resection. This clonotype was picked up a small number of times. What it binds is unknown. Germline lookup yields CDR1 LNHDA and CDR2 SQIVND (reference sequence). This CDR3 has 12 amino acids. Trimming took 4 bases from V and 8 from J, leaving 11 bases between them. The rearrangement uses TRBV19 and TRBJ1-2; a weak D match, TRBD1 (6 bases). The sequence was obtained from a female donor with early-stage non-small cell lung cancer. The sequences come from PBMCs, collected at surgery. The CDR3 reads CASSTIQGGYTF. CDR3 DNA: TGTGCCAGTAGTACGATACAGGGAGGCTACACCTTC.